The source of this TCR beta chain is a study of cytomegalovirus exposure and HLA in healthy donors. As for this clone: What it recognizes is unknown.

The CDR3 sequence is 14 residues long. Trimming left V 4 bases short and J 4 bases short, with 14 bases between. Germline CDR1 is SNHLY and CDR2 is FYNNEI. Both 60 Vbeta primers and 13 Jbeta primers went into the PCR. In the study's own analysis: Some 10 million of some 80 million unique TCR beta chains were shared, per a later count. Method: immunoSEQ multiplex PCR; TCRdb's copy keeps in-frame clones and lacks some. The DNA was the basis for D and trimming; V, J and clone size are from that table. This table holds around 78,000 clones, around 80% found once. Study findings and constraints: There were some public TCRs occurring in many donors, but most TCR sequences were rare. As a later analysis showed, a missense DCLRE1C variant was linked to trimming of TCR beta V- and J-genes.

The rearrangement joins TRBV2 to TRBJ2-7; possibly TRBD1 for D (6 bases). The sequenced material came from PBMCs. The clonotype comes from a male donor in good health and CMV-seronegative. The CDR3 sequence is CASSGHDRPYEQYF. The CDR3 DNA sequence: TGTGCCAGCAGTGGCCACGACAGGCCGTACGAGCAGTACTTC.